What follows describes a single T cell receptor beta chain. Its antigen remains unidentified. The sample is drawn from a study of early T cells in non-severe SARS-CoV-2 infection. For the study at large: The sequenced material was bulk RNA from unsorted whole blood, and its chains were unpaired.

Attachment of unique molecular identifiers to individual cDNA molecules was performed. TCRdb reprocessed the 5' RACE reads via MiXCR and lists one record per CDR3 protein. The data hold 85,000 to 90,000 distinct CDR3 sequences, with roughly 14% observed a single time. Whole-study results and caveats: VDJdb matching favored anti-spike CD8 responses, missing private and CD4 specificities.

The specimen was whole blood. The TCR originated in an adult who was a healthcare worker with PCR-confirmed SARS-CoV-2 infection or an uninfected control (not recorded which).

DNA of the CDR3: TGCGCCAGCAGCCCCATAGCGGGGGGGCCGGTCAATGAGCAGTTCTTC. It is translated as CASSPIAGGPVNEQFF. The chain recombines TRBV5-1 with TRBJ2-1; 11 bases agree with TRBD2. The CDR3 extends over 16 amino acids. The germline CDR1 and CDR2 sequences are SGHRS and YFSETQ. The V segment lost 4 bases and the J segment 6 bases; nucleotides outside the gene matches: 9.